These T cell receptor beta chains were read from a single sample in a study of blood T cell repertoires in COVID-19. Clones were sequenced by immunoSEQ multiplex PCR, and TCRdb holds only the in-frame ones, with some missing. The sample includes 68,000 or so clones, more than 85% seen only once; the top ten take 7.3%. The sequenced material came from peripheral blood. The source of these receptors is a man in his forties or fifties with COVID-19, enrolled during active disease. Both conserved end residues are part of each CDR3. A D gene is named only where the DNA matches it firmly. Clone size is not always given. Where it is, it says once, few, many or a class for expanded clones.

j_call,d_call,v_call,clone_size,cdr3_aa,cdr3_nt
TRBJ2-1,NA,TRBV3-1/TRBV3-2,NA,CASSQGQVFYNEQFF,TGTGCCAGCAGCCAAGGCCAGGTCTTCTACAATGAGCAGTTCTTC
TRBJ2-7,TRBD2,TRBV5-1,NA,CASNAGREGGYEQYF,TGCGCCAGCAACGCCGGGAGGGAAGGAGGCTACGAGCAGTACTTC
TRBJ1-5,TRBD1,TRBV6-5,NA,CASSYDRDHNQPQHF,TGTGCCAGCAGTTACGACAGGGACCACAATCAGCCCCAGCATTTT
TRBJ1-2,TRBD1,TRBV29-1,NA,CSVEGAPNRGRAYYGYTF,TGCAGCGTTGAAGGGGCCCCTAACAGGGGTAGGGCATACTATGGCTACACCTTC
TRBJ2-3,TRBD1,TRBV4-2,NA,CASSREQGAKDTQYF,TGTGCCAGCAGCCGAGAACAGGGGGCTAAGGATACGCAGTATTTT
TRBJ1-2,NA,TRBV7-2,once,CASSPLQGVNGYTF,TGTGCCAGCAGCCCCCTCCAGGGTGTGAACGGCTACACCTTC
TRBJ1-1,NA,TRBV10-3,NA,CAISAEGGTEAFF,TGTGCCATCAGTGCCGAAGGAGGAACTGAAGCTTTCTTT
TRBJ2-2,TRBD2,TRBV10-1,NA,CASSTSGGLKPGELFF,TGCGCCAGCAGTACTAGCGGGGGCCTTAAGCCCGGGGAGCTGTTTTTT
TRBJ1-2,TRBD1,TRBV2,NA,CASSVDRGRPFYGYTF,TGTGCCAGCAGTGTGGACAGGGGGCGTCCGTTCTATGGCTACACCTTC
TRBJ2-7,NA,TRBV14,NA,CASSRTRGSSYEQYF,TGTGCCAGCAGCCGAACACGGGGGAGCTCCTACGAGCAGTACTTC
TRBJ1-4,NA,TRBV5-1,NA,CASSFSGENEKLFF,TGCGCCAGCAGCTTCTCAGGGGAGAATGAAAAACTGTTTTTT
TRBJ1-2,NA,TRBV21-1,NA,CASSSGREEGYTF,TGTGCCAGCTCCTCAGGCAGGGAAGAAGGCTACACCTTC
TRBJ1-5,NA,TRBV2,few,CASSERRGNQPQHF,TGTGCCAGCAGTGAGCGCAGGGGCAATCAGCCCCAGCATTTT
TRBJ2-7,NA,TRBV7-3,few,CASSLTGFSEQYF,TGTGCCAGCAGCTTAACGGGCTTTTCCGAGCAGTACTTC
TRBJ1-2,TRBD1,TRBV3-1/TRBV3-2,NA,CASSPQGASYGYTF,TGTGCCAGCAGCCCTCAGGGGGCGAGCTATGGCTACACCTTC
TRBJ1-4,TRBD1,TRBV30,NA,CACGTGPDRTNEKLFF,TGTGCCTGCGGGACAGGGCCCGACAGGACTAATGAAAAACTGTTTTTT
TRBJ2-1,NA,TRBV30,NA,CAWSTSPEQFF,TGTGCCTGGAGTACCAGTCCTGAGCAGTTCTTC
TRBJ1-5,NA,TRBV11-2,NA,CASSLPGRGSNQPQHF,TGTGCCAGCAGTCTCCCCGGTCGGGGGAGCAATCAGCCCCAGCATTTT
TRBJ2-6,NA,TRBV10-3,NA,CAISEAVEAGANVLTF,TGTGCCATCAGTGAAGCCGTCGAAGCTGGGGCCAACGTCCTGACTTTC
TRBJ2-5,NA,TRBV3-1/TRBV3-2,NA,CASSQDRREETQYF,TGTGCCAGCAGCCAAGATAGGCGGGAAGAGACCCAGTACTTC
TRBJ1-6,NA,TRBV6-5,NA,CASRLSSRYSPLHF,TGTGCCAGCAGACTTAGCTCCCGTTATTCACCCCTCCACTTT
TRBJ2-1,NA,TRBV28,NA,CASSLGSVSYNEQFF,TGTGCCAGCAGTTTAGGCTCAGTTTCCTACAATGAGCAGTTCTTC
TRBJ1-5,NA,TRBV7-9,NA,CASSAGNSNQPQHF,TGTGCCAGCAGCGCCGGTAATAGCAATCAGCCCCAGCATTTT
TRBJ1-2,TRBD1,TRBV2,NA,CASRGTGSWGYTF,TGTGCCAGCAGGGGGACAGGTTCATGGGGCTACACCTTC
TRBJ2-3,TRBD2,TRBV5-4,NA,CASSLGLAVYTDTQYF,TGTGCCAGCAGCTTGGGACTAGCGGTATACACAGATACGCAGTATTTT
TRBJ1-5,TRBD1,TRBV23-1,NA,CASNRTGGIQPQHF,TGCGCCAGCAACCGGACAGGGGGAATTCAGCCCCAGCATTTT
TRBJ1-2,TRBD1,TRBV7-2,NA,CASSLGGQGPMIGYTF,TGTGCCAGCAGCTTAGGGGGACAGGGACCTATGATTGGCTACACCTTC
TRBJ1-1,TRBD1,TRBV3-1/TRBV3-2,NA,CASSPGQGARNTEAFF,TGTGCCAGCAGCCCAGGACAGGGGGCGAGAAACACTGAAGCTTTCTTT
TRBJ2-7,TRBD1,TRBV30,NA,CAWGGQVYEQYF,TGTGCCTGGGGGGGACAGGTTTACGAGCAGTACTTC
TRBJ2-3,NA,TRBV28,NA,CASSLPSTDTQYF,TGTGCCAGCAGTCTACCTTCCACAGATACGCAGTATTTT
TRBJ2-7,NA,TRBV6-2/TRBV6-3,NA,CASSYEDTSYEQYF,TGTGCCAGCAGTTACGAGGACACATCCTACGAGCAGTACTTC
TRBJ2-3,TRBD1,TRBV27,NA,CASSMGQGQPSSTDTQYF,TGTGCCAGCAGTATGGGACAGGGCCAACCCTCTAGCACAGATACGCAGTATTTT
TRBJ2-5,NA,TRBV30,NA,CAWAQGTQETQYF,TGTGCCTGGGCCCAGGGGACCCAAGAGACCCAGTACTTC
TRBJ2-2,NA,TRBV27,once,CASSLERGATGELFF,TGTGCCAGCAGTTTAGAGCGCGGGGCCACCGGGGAGCTGTTTTTT
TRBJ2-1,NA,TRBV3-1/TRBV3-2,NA,CASSQDSSYNEQFF,TGTGCCAGCAGCCAAGACAGCTCCTACAATGAGCAGTTCTTC
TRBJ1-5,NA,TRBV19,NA,CASSIGPGGNQPQHF,TGTGCCAGTAGTATAGGGCCCGGGGGCAATCAGCCCCAGCATTTT
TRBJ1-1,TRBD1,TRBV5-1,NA,CASSFGQGVDTEAFF,TGCGCCAGCAGCTTCGGACAGGGAGTAGACACTGAAGCTTTCTTT
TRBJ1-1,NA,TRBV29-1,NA,CSVEAQKLEAFF,TGCAGCGTTGAAGCACAGAAATTGGAAGCTTTCTTT
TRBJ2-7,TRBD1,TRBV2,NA,CASGSGQAVYEQYF,TGTGCCAGCGGGTCTGGACAGGCTGTTTACGAGCAGTACTTC
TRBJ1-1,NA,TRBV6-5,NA,CASSPLTREGAFF,TGTGCCAGCAGTCCTTTAACGAGGGAAGGAGCTTTCTTT
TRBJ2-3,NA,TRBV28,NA,CASSPRGRGTDTQYF,TGTGCCAGCAGTCCGCGGGGCAGGGGCACAGATACGCAGTATTTT
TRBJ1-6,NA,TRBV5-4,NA,CASTPGNSGNSPLHF,TGTGCCAGCACCCCAGGGAATAGTGGCAATTCACCCCTCCACTTT
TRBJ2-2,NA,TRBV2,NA,CASRGRGMNTGELFF,TGTGCCAGCAGGGGCCGGGGGATGAACACCGGGGAGCTGTTTTTT
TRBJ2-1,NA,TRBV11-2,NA,CASSSVLVEQFF,TGTGCCAGCAGCTCCGTCCTCGTTGAGCAGTTCTTC